This passage covers 28 T cell receptor beta chains from one sample sequenced in a study of T cells after posttransplantation cyclophosphamide. The repertoire was sequenced with immunoSEQ multiplex PCR; TCRdb's copy has only in-frame clones and lacks some. The table has tens of thousands of clones, about 89% seen once. Controls had myeloablative marrow grafts with methotrexate and calcineurin inhibitor, sampled at 1 year. The sample here was PBMCs, taken after an allogeneic stem cell transplant with a calcineurin inhibitor and methotrexate. These receptor sequences come from a female patient aged 45-65 years who received an allogeneic stem cell transplant from an unrelated donor, was CMV-positive, and had chronic GVHD only. Certain T cells may be donor cells from the graft.

The gene calls are TRBV7-9 and TRBJ1-3, with D unclear. The CDR3 is 16 amino acids. Germline lookup yields CDR1 SEHNR and CDR2 FQNEAQ (reference sequence). Trimming stripped 3 bases from V and 5 bases from J, with 17 bases between. The CDR3 here is CASSLVRLGHRNTIYF. DNA for the CDR3: TGTGCCAGCAGCTTGGTTCGACTCGGCCACAGAAACACCATATATTTT. The full variable domain, with the rest looked up from reference TRBV7-9 and TRBJ1-3, is DTGVSQNPRHKITKRGQNVTFRCDPISEHNRLYWYRQTLGQGPEFLTYFQNEAQLEKSRLLSDRFSAERPKGSFSTLEIQRTEQGDSAMYLCASSLVRLGHRNTIYFGEGSWLTVV.

The rearrangement links TRBV5-8 to TRBJ1-1; D may be TRBD1 (5 bases). Germline loops: CDR1 SGHTS, CDR2 YDEGEE. The germline V and J ends were trimmed by 0 bases and 4 bases, with 13 bases remaining between them. The CDR3 is 15 amino acids. The CDR3 sequence: CASSLGTGVSTEAFF. The CDR3 DNA reads TGTGCCAGCAGCTTGGGGACGGGGGTCAGCACTGAAGCTTTCTTT.

The rearrangement links TRBV29-1 to TRBJ1-1; TRBD1 might be the D (6 bases). The V and J ends lost 1 base and 4 bases respectively, with 19 bases between them. CDR1 is SQVTM, CDR2 ANQGSEA, per germline. This CDR3 is 16 amino acids long. The CDR3 sequence: CSVEGVGGGMSTEAFF. The CDR3 nucleotides are TGCAGCGTTGAAGGCGTGGGAGGGGGTATGTCCACTGAAGCTTTCTTT.

The chain uses TRBV28 and TRBJ1-2; 8 nucleotides agree with TRBD1. CDR3 length equals 15 residues. Unmatched junction bases numbered 6, after V lost 3 bases and J lost 3 bases. Germline V gene lookup returns CDR1 MDHEN and CDR2 SYDVKM. The CDR3 nucleotides are TGTGCCAGCAGTTTGACAGGGGCGATCGACTATGGCTACACCTTC. Translated, it gives CASSLTGAIDYGYTF.

CDR3 amino acids: CASRLQTGVREKLFF. CDR3 DNA: TGTGCCAGCAGACTTCAGACAGGGGTTAGGGAAAAACTGTTTTTT. The rearrangement joins TRBV7-2 to TRBJ1-4, with 8 bases fitting TRBD1. Germline trimming cut 6 bases from V and 8 bases from J; bases unmatched to any gene: 11. The length of the CDR3 is 15 residues. Germline V lookup: CDR1 SGHTA, CDR2 FQGNSA. The whole variable domain, filled in from reference TRBV7-2 and TRBJ1-4, reads GAGVSQSPSNKVTEKGKDVELRCDPISGHTALYWYRQSLGQGLEFLIYFQGNSAPDKSGLPSDRFSAERTGGSVSTLTIQRTQQEDSAVYLCASRLQTGVREKLFFGSGTQLSVL.

The gene calls are TRBV5-1 and TRBJ2-3; a weak D match, TRBD2 (5 bases). The length of the CDR3 is 14 residues. CDR1 SGHRS and CDR2 YFSETQ come from the germline V gene. Trimming stripped 3 bases from V and 2 bases from J, with 10 bases between. The CDR3 DNA sequence: TGCGCCAGCAGCTCCGGACTGAACACAGATACGCAGTATTTT. It specifies CASSSGLNTDTQYF. The full variable domain, completed using reference TRBV5-1 and TRBJ2-3, is KAGVTQTPRYLIKTRGQQVTLSCSPISGHRSVSWYQQTPGQGLQFLFEYFSETQRNKGNFPGRFSGRQFSNSRSEMNVSTLELGDSALYLCASSSGLNTDTQYFGPGTRLTVL.

The chain recombines TRBV30 with TRBJ2-5, with 9 bases that match TRBD1. This CDR3 region has 17 residues. CDR1 is GTSNPN, CDR2 SVGIG, per germline (reference sequence). The V segment lost 3 bases and the J segment 1 base; nucleotides outside the gene matches: 12. The CDR3 reads CAWRVGYRTGAQETQYF. CDR3 bases: TGTGCCTGGAGGGTGGGGTACCGGACAGGGGCCCAAGAGACCCAGTACTTC.

This chain links TRBV11-2 with TRBJ2-5, with no clear D. V lost 2 bases and J lost 2, with 15 bases in between. The CDR3 spans 16 residues. CDR1 is SGHAT and CDR2 is FQNNGV in the germline V gene. CDR3 protein: CASSLIAPLRQETQYF. DNA of the CDR3: TGTGCCAGCAGCTTAATCGCCCCTTTGCGGCAAGAGACCCAGTACTTC.

V is TRBV7-3 and J is TRBJ2-6, with unresolved D. The germline V gene encodes CDR1 SGHTA and CDR2 FQGTGA. The V gene lost 5 bases and the J gene lost 0 bases, with 20 bases spanning the gap. This CDR3 has 19 residues. The CDR3 sequence: CASSANLGQTPSGANVLTF. The DNA of the CDR3 is TGTGCCAGCAGCGCCAATCTTGGCCAAACCCCCTCTGGGGCCAACGTCCTGACTTTC.

V and J are TRBV27 and TRBJ2-3, with 14 nucleotides matching TRBD2. After removal of 4 bases from V and 4 bases from J, the junction contained 4 bases not matched to a gene. This CDR3 has 16 amino acids. CDR1 is MNHEY and CDR2 is SMNVEV in the germline V gene (reference sequence). The CDR3 loop is CASSSRLAGGPDTQYF. CDR3 sequence (DNA): TGTGCCAGCAGTTCACGACTAGCGGGAGGGCCAGATACGCAGTATTTT.

The genes are TRBV19 and TRBJ1-3; D perhaps matches TRBD1 (6 bases). CDR1 LNHDA and CDR2 SQIVND come from the germline V gene (reference sequence). Trimming took off 7 bases at V and 0 bases at J, with 13 bases between the two ends. The CDR3 has 15 amino acids. The CDR3, as DNA: TGTGCCAGTACCCCCGGACAGAACTCTGGAAACACCATATATTTT. Protein: CASTPGQNSGNTIYF.

This rearrangement joins TRBV29-1 to TRBJ2-1, with 9 bases that match TRBD2. The ends lost 8 bases at V and 4 bases at J; junction bases unmatched: 15. The length of the CDR3 is 16 residues. In germline, CDR1 is SQVTM, CDR2 ANQGSEA. CDR3 coding DNA: TGCAGCCCCCGATCATATAGCGGGAGTGTGTACAATGAGCAGTTCTTC. Translating it yields CSPRSYSGSVYNEQFF.

The CDR3 is CASSPLGIDGYTF. The CDR3, as DNA: TGTGCCAGCAGCCCCCTCGGGATCGATGGCTACACCTTC. The chain uses TRBV7-9 and TRBJ1-2; D is uncertain. The V end was cut by 5 bases, the J end by 6 bases, with 13 bases between. CDR3 length equals 13 residues. Germline CDR1 reads SEHNR; CDR2 reads FQNEAQ (reference sequence).

This chain links TRBV7-9 with TRBJ2-5; TRBD2 is a possible D gene (6 bases). Trimming left V 2 bases short and J 3 bases short, with 10 bases between. Germline V gives CDR1 SEHNR, CDR2 FQNEAQ (reference sequence). The CDR3 has 14 amino acids. CDR3 residues: CASSLRSGEETQYF. The CDR3 region has the DNA TGTGCCAGCAGCTTAAGGTCGGGAGAAGAGACCCAGTACTTC.

The chain is built from TRBV6-1 and TRBJ1-1; D remains unclear. CDR3 size: 15 residues. Germline assignment: CDR1 MNHNS and CDR2 SASEGT. V lost 2 bases to trimming and J lost 1 base, with 11 bases between them. CDR3 sequence: CASSESGAGNTEAFF. The DNA of the CDR3 is TGTGCCAGCAGTGAATCCGGTGCAGGGAACACTGAAGCTTTCTTT.

V and J are TRBV28 and TRBJ1-4; D is perhaps TRBD1 (6 bases). CDR3 length: 16 residues. V lost 6 bases, J lost 0 bases, and 14 bases lay in between. From germline, CDR1 is MDHEN and CDR2 SYDVKM. CDR3 bases: TGTGCCAGCAGCCCAGACAGGAAATCAACTAATGAAAAACTGTTTTTT. Translated: CASSPDRKSTNEKLFF.

This rearrangement joins TRBV27 to TRBJ2-7; 7 positions agree with TRBD1. The CDR3 is 13 amino acids. Trimming took 4 bases from V and 1 from J; bases not matched to a gene: 1. Germline V lookup: CDR1 MNHEY, CDR2 SMNVEV (reference sequence). CDR3 protein: CASSWDRSYEQYF. Written as DNA, the CDR3 is TGTGCCAGCAGTTGGGACAGATCCTACGAGCAGTACTTC.

This clone is a singleton in its sample. The gene calls are TRBV6-4 and TRBJ2-1; perhaps TRBD2 as D (5 bases). CDR1 MRHNA and CDR2 SNTAGT come from the germline V gene. The CDR3 totals 17 residues. V lost 4 bases and J lost 8, with 24 bases in between. The CDR3: CASSAGGSPALGDEQFF. The DNA of the CDR3 is TGTGCCAGCAGTGCCGGAGGCAGCCCAGCCCTGGGCGATGAGCAGTTCTTC.

This clone was detected only a few times. The V and J genes are TRBV19 and TRBJ1-5, with 8 bases lining up with TRBD1. Germline V gene lookup returns CDR1 LNHDA and CDR2 SQIVND (reference sequence). The CDR3 totals 14 residues. The V and J ends lost 7 bases and 5 bases, in that order; junction bases with no gene match: 7. The CDR3: CASKRTGKDQPQHF. The DNA for the CDR3 is TGTGCCAGTAAAAGGACAGGGAAAGATCAGCCCCAGCATTTT.

On this clone: One junction end disagrees with the germline gene, perhaps due to a read error. Within the sample, other DNA sequences also encode this same CDR3. CDR3 nucleotides: TGCGCCAGTAGTATCGAACTAGCGGGAGTCGGCGAGCAGTACTTC. Translating it yields CASSIELAGVGEQYF. This sequence joins TRBV19 and TRBJ2-7, with TRBD2 matching over 11 bases. CDR1 and CDR2 from the germline V gene are LNHDA and SQIVND (reference sequence). CDR3 length equals 15 residues.

The V gene is TRBV13, the J gene TRBJ2-2; unclear D gene. CDR1 and CDR2 (germline): PRHDT, FYEKMQ (reference sequence). CDR3 length equals 16 residues. V shed 0 bases and J shed 6 bases, with 14 bases lying between them. The CDR3 DNA reads TGTGCCAGCAGCTTAGGGTCTCTAATAAATCCCGGGGAGCTGTTTTTT. Protein sequence: CASSLGSLINPGELFF.

V and J are TRBV14 and TRBJ1-2; a weak D match, TRBD1 (6 bases). In germline, CDR1 is SGHDN, CDR2 FVKESK. The CDR3 totals 14 residues. The V and J ends lost 4 bases and 7 bases respectively, with 16 bases between them. The CDR3 sequence: CASSRTQGWGGYTF. The CDR3, as DNA: TGTGCCAGCAGCCGCACACAGGGTTGGGGTGGCTACACCTTC. Full variable domain (outside the CDR3, taken from reference TRBV14 and TRBJ1-2): EAGVTQFPSHSVIEKGQTVTLRCDPISGHDNLYWYRRVMGKEIKFLLHFVKESKQDESGMPNNRFLAERTGGTYSTLKVQPAELEDSGVYFCASSRTQGWGGYTFGSGTRLTVV.

For the CDR3, the DNA is TGTGCCAGCAGTGTAGCGGGACCTTACGAGCAGTACTTC. Amino acids: CASSVAGPYEQYF. The rearrangement joins TRBV27 to TRBJ2-7; 8 bases match TRBD2. The CDR3 loop spans 13 amino acids. Germline V lookup: CDR1 MNHEY, CDR2 SMNVEV (reference sequence). Unmatched junction bases numbered 4, after V lost 5 bases and J lost 4 bases.

This clone has a handful of counts. The chain has TRBV14 and TRBJ1-2; TRBD1 matches at 9 bases. This CDR3 comprises 14 residues. Germline V gene lookup returns CDR1 SGHDN and CDR2 FVKESK. J lost 2 bases, V lost 5 bases, and 3 bases had no gene match. In DNA, the CDR3 is TGTGCCAGCAGCTGGGACAGGGACAACTATGGCTACACCTTC. This codes for CASSWDRDNYGYTF.

This chain joins TRBV19 and TRBJ2-2; TRBD1 matches 9 bases. The CDR3 runs 17 residues. Germline V gives CDR1 LNHDA, CDR2 SQIVND (reference sequence). The V and J ends lost 1 base and 1 base, in that order; junction bases with no gene match: 4. The CDR3 here is CASSIGQGQGNTGELFF. CDR3 coding DNA: TGTGCCAGTAGTATAGGGCAGGGACAGGGGAACACCGGGGAGCTGTTTTTT. The entire variable domain, with the rest obtained from reference TRBV19 and TRBJ2-2, is as follows: DGGITQSPKYLFRKEGQNVTLSCEQNLNHDAMYWYRQDPGQGLRLIYYSQIVNDFQKGDIAEGYSVSREKKESFPLTVTSAQKNPTAFYLCASSIGQGQGNTGELFFGEGSRLTVL.

This chain's CDR3 is CASSPGTASYEQYF. In nucleotides, the CDR3 is TGCGCCAGCAGCCCGGGGACAGCCAGCTACGAGCAGTACTTC. The chain combines TRBV5-1 with TRBJ2-7, with 7 nucleotides matching TRBD1. V gave up 4 bases and J gave up 3 bases; unmatched junction bases: 7. The length of the CDR3 is 14 residues. Germline V CDR1 and CDR2: SGHRS, YFSETQ.

The chain couples TRBV5-4 to TRBJ2-1; 9 positions agree with TRBD2. The CDR3 is made up of 17 amino acids. Trimming removed 3 bases from V and 7 bases from J; junction bases left unmatched: 14. Germline V lookup: CDR1 SGHNT, CDR2 YYREEE (reference sequence). The chain's CDR3 is CASSSAGGRAFVNEQFF. The CDR3 DNA follows: TGTGCCAGCAGCTCGGCAGGCGGGAGGGCCTTTGTGAATGAGCAGTTCTTC.

The gene calls are TRBV10-3 and TRBJ2-7, with TRBD1 as a possible D gene (6 bases). V was cut by 8 bases and J by 6 bases, with 20 bases left in between. This CDR3 has 14 amino acids. Germline V gene sequence: CDR1 ENHRY, CDR2 SYGVKD. CDR3 residues: CAISLQVGASEQYF. CDR3 coding DNA: TGTGCCATCTCCCTCCAGGTGGGGGCTAGCGAGCAGTACTTC.